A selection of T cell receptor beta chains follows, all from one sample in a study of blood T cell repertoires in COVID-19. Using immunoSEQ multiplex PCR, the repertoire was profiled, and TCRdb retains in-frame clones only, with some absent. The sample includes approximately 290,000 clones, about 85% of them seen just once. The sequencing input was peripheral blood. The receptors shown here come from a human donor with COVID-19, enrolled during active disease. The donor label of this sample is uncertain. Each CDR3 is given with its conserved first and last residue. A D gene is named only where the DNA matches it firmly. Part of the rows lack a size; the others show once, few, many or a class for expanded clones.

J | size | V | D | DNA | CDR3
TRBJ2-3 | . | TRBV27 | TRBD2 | TGTGCCAGCAGTCTAGGGACTAGCGGGAGAGATACGCAGTATTTT | CASSLGTSGRDTQYF
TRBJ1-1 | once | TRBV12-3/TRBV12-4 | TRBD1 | TGTGCCAGCAGTTCGGACAGGGACACTGAAGCTTTCTTT | CASSSDRDTEAFF
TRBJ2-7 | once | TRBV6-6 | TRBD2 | TGTGCCAGCAGTTATCAAGCGAGCGGGAAAACCGAGCAGTACTTC | CASSYQASGKTEQYF
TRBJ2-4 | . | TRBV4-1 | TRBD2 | TGCGCCAGCAGCCAAGGACTAGCGGGATATTTAGGGGGGAACATTCAGTACTTC | CASSQGLAGYLGGNIQYF
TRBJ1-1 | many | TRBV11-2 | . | TGTGCCAGCAACCACGGGGGGGTTGATAAAGCTTTCTTT | CASNHGGVDKAFF
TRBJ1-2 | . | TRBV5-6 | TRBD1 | TGTGCCAGCAGCGGGACGGGACAGGGAAACTATGGCTACACCTTC | CASSGTGQGNYGYTF
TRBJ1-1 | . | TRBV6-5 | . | TGTGCCAGCAGCCGCAGGAACACTGAAGCTTTCTTT | CASSRRNTEAFF
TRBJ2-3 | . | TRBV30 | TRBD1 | TGTGCCTGGGTGGTACAGGGGCTGACAGATACGCAGTATTTT | CAWVVQGLTDTQYF
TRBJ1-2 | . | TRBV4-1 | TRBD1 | TGCGCCAGCAGCCGTGGGACAGGCTATGGCTACACCTTC | CASSRGTGYGYTF
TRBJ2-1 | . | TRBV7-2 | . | TGTGCCAGCAGCCCCGCGGCGGTGACGGTTAATGAGCAGTTCTTC | CASSPAAVTVNEQFF
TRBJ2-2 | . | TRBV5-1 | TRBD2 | TGCGCCAGCAGCTTCAATGGACTAGCGGGAACCACCGGGGAGCTGTTTTTT | CASSFNGLAGTTGELFF
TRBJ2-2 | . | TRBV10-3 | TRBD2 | TGTGCCATCAGTGAGTCAAATAGCGGGCGATACACCGGGGAGCTGTTTTTT | CAISESNSGRYTGELFF
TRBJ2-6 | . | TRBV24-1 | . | TGTGCCACCAGTAACCCAAGCGGGTCCTCTGGGGCCAACGTCCTGACTTTC | CATSNPSGSSGANVLTF
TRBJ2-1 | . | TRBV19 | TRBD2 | TGTGCCAGTAGTACCTGGACTAGCGGGATGGGGTACAATCTGGATGAACAGTTCTTC | CASSTWTSGMGYNLDEQFF
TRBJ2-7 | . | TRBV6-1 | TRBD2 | TGTGCCAGCAGTGAACCGAGGACTAGCTCCTACGAGCAGTACTTC | CASSEPRTSSYEQYF
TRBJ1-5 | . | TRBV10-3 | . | TGTGCCATCAGTGAGTTACAGGGCGGCAATCAGCCCCAGCATTTT | CAISELQGGNQPQHF
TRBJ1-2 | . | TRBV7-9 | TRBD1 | TGTGCCAGCAGCTCCACCCATGGACAGGAGGCTAACTATGGCTACACCTTC | CASSSTHGQEANYGYTF
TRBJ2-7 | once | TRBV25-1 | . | TGTGCCAGCAGCGGAACCGGGACACTTCACGGGCAGCAGTACTTC | CASSGTGTLHGQQYF
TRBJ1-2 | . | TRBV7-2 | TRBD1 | TGTGCCAGCACTATGGACAGGGGGCTGTTTGGCTACACCTTC | CASTMDRGLFGYTF
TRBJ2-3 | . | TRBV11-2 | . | TGTGCCAGCAGCTTAGACCTTACCCGGAGGATCACAGATACGCAGTATTTT | CASSLDLTRRITDTQYF
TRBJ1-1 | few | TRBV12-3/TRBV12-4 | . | TGTGCCAGCAGTAGAGAGTACACTGAAGCTTTCTTT | CASSREYTEAFF
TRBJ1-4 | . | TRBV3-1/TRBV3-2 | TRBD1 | TGTGCCAGCAGCCGACAGGGAACTAATGAAAAACTGTTTTTT | CASSRQGTNEKLFF